The 10 T cell receptor beta chains given below trace back to one sample, sequenced in a study of PD-L1 blockade in urothelial cancer. The assay was immunoSEQ multiplex PCR, and TCRdb's table has in-frame clones only and misses some. Of about 53,000 clones in the sample, roughly 85% were seen once. Time point of the sample: pretreatment peripheral blood. The source was PBMCs, collected around atezolizumab (anti-PD-L1) treatment. The receptors originated from a woman aged 55-70 years with urothelial cancer.

The chain has TRBV5-1 and TRBJ2-4; no reliable D call. Germline V CDR1 and CDR2: SGHRS, YFSETQ. This CDR3 is 12 amino acids long. Trimming stripped 4 bases from V and 9 bases from J, with 11 bases between. The CDR3 is CASSGTETIQYF. For the CDR3, the DNA is TGCGCCAGCAGCGGTACGGAGACCATTCAGTACTTC.

The chain uses TRBV27 and TRBJ2-2; 10 bases match TRBD2. CDR3 length: 19 residues. J was trimmed by 1 base and V by 3 bases; bases with no gene match: 11. CDR1 is MNHEY and CDR2 is SMNVEV in the germline V gene (reference sequence). The DNA for the CDR3 is TGTGCCAGCAGTTTTAAGGGGCTAGCGGGAGCCGTGAACACCGGGGAGCTGTTTTTT. This encodes CASSFKGLAGAVNTGELFF.

The chain has TRBV5-1 and TRBJ1-5; 7 positions agree with TRBD1. The CDR3 runs 14 residues. Germline assignment: CDR1 SGHRS and CDR2 YFSETQ. Germline trimming cut 5 bases from V and 4 bases from J; bases unmatched to any gene: 6. In DNA, the CDR3 is TGCGCCAGCAGGCCGGACAGGCCAAATCAGCCCCAGCATTTT. As protein: CASRPDRPNQPQHF.

The J gene is TRBJ2-1, the V gene TRBV7-6, with D uncertain. The CDR3 totals 13 residues. The ends were cut back, 1 base at V and 2 bases at J, with 3 bases in the middle. In germline, CDR1 is SGHVS, CDR2 FNYEAQ. The CDR3 DNA follows: TGTGCCAGCAGCTTAGGTACCTACAATGAGCAGTTCTTC. Its translation: CASSLGTYNEQFF. The whole variable domain, filled in from reference TRBV7-6 and TRBJ2-1, reads GAGVSQSPRYKVTKRGQDVALRCDPISGHVSLYWYRQALGQGPEFLTYFNYEAQQDKSGLPNDRFSAERPEGSISTLTIQRTEQRDSAMYRCASSLGTYNEQFFGPGTRLTVL.

V gene TRBV19 combines with J gene TRBJ2-1, with D unresolved. Trimming stripped 1 base from V and 4 bases from J, with 8 bases between. The V gene's germline CDR1 is LNHDA and CDR2 SQIVND (reference sequence). There are 14 residues in the CDR3. The CDR3 nucleotides are TGTGCCAGTAGTATAGGTCAGTCGTACAATGAGCAGTTCTTC. It translates to CASSIGQSYNEQFF.

This chain uses TRBV7-3 with TRBJ2-1, with 9 bases that match TRBD1. Germline CDR1 reads SGHTA; CDR2 reads FQGTGA. The ends lost 1 base at V and 13 bases at J; junction bases unmatched: 11. The CDR3 is 15 amino acids. CDR3 sequence (DNA): TGTGCCAGCAGCTTAAGGGGGGACAGGGTGGCCCACCAGTTCTTC. Its translation is CASSLRGDRVAHQFF.

The table lists this clone with a count of one. The rearrangement joins TRBV15 to TRBJ2-2; 8 bases line up with TRBD1. Germline CDR1 is LNHNV and CDR2 is YYDKDF (reference sequence). This CDR3 is 19 amino acids long. The V and J ends lost 3 bases and 1 base, in that order; junction bases with no gene match: 13. The CDR3 protein is CATSSDDRGPTQNTGELFF. Written as DNA, the CDR3 is TGTGCCACCAGCAGTGATGACAGGGGTCCGACCCAGAACACCGGGGAGCTGTTTTTT.

The CDR3 is CASSLTRLSTDTQYF. CDR3 DNA sequence: TGCGCCAGCAGCTTGACTCGCCTTAGCACAGATACGCAGTATTTT. V is TRBV5-1 and J is TRBJ2-3; D uncertain. CDR1 and CDR2 from the germline V gene are SGHRS and YFSETQ. This CDR3 region has 15 residues. Trimming removed 1 base at V and 0 bases at J, with 9 bases between.

V gene TRBV7-8 combines with J gene TRBJ1-4, with D possibly being TRBD1 (6 bases). The V gene's germline CDR1 is SGHVS and CDR2 FQNEAQ. V gave up 6 bases and J gave up 8 bases, with 22 bases separating them. This CDR3 is 16 amino acids long. CDR3: CASRPALGQRQEKLFF. Here the CDR3 DNA reads TGTGCCAGCAGACCCGCCCTAGGACAGAGACAAGAAAAACTGTTTTTT.

V and J are TRBV18 and TRBJ2-7, with D perhaps matching TRBD2 (6 bases). CDR1 and CDR2 from the germline V gene are KGHSH and LQKENI. V lost 3 bases and J lost 4, with 19 bases in between. This CDR3 has 16 residues. Here the CDR3 DNA reads TGTGCCAGCTCACCCCCGGGGGAGGCAGCTAAGTACGAGCAGTACTTC. It is translated as CASSPPGEAAKYEQYF.